The 28 T cell receptor beta chains presented below share a single source sample, sequenced in a study of blood T cell repertoires in COVID-19. TCRdb's copy holds only in-frame clones and misses some; the assay was immunoSEQ multiplex PCR. The table shows fewer than 250,000 clones, with 65% to 85% occurring only once. Sequenced input: PBMCs or T cells enriched from blood (not recorded which). The receptors were gathered from a woman in her thirties who had recovered from COVID-19.

The chain employs TRBV7-9 and TRBJ1-5; no firm D call. The CDR3 runs to 14 residues. Germline CDR1 and CDR2: SEHNR and FQNEAQ (reference sequence). V lost 5 bases and J 0 bases, leaving 8 bases between the germline ends. CDR3: CASSPRDSNQPQHF. Here the CDR3 DNA reads TGTGCCAGCAGCCCCCGCGATAGCAATCAGCCCCAGCATTTT.

The V gene is TRBV6-5, the J gene TRBJ1-4, with 7 bases lining up with TRBD1. Trimming at V came to 2 bases and at J to 12 bases, leaving 15 bases not matched to a gene. This CDR3 comprises 16 residues. CDR1 is MNHEY and CDR2 is SVGAGI in the germline V gene. The CDR3 bases are TGTGCCAGCAGTTACCCGAAAGGGACAGCTATTGAGGAACTGTTTTTT. This encodes CASSYPKGTAIEELFF.

The CDR3 region is CASSGTGGTEAFF. The CDR3 bases are TGTGCCAGCAGTGGGACAGGTGGTACTGAAGCTTTCTTT. This sequence joins TRBV2 and TRBJ1-1; 7 nucleotides match TRBD1. The CDR3 consists of 13 residues. Germline V gene lookup returns CDR1 SNHLY and CDR2 FYNNEI. V dropped 4 bases and J dropped 5; count of bases not matched to a gene: 4. The entire variable domain, with the rest obtained from reference TRBV2 and TRBJ1-1, is as follows: EPEVTQTPSHQVTQMGQEVILRCVPISNHLYFYWYRQILGQKVEFLVSFYNNEISEKSEIFDDQFSVERPDGSNFTLKIRSTKLEDSAMYFCASSGTGGTEAFFGQGTRLTVV.

This sequence joins TRBV19 and TRBJ2-5; 8 bases are shared with TRBD2. Germline CDR1 reads LNHDA; CDR2 reads SQIVND (reference sequence). There are 15 residues in the CDR3. Trimming cost V 3 bases and J 5 bases; bases outside gene matches: 8. As DNA, the CDR3 is TGTGCCAGTAGTATTCGGCGGGGGGCCAGGGAGACCCAGTACTTC. Encoded protein: CASSIRRGARETQYF.

This clone has a handful of counts. The genes are TRBV24-1 and TRBJ2-2; TRBD1 matches at 8 bases. This CDR3 spans 15 amino acids. Germline V CDR1 and CDR2: KGHDR, SFDVKD. V was clipped by 4 bases and J by 3 bases; unmatched bases: 3. The CDR3 nucleotides read TGTGCCACCAGTGACCACAGGGGGGACACCGGGGAGCTGTTTTTT. Encoded protein: CATSDHRGDTGELFF.

As regards this clone: One end of the junction does not line up with germline, which may come from a read error. CDR3 bases: TGTGCTAGCAGCTTAGAGGGGACTAGCGGAGAGACCCAGTACTTC. Translating it yields CASSLEGTSGETQYF. J is TRBJ2-5 and V is TRBV7-7, with TRBD2 identical over 11 bases. CDR3 length equals 15 residues. In germline, CDR1 is SSHAT, CDR2 FNYEAQ (reference sequence).

This clone was seen only once. V and J are TRBV19 and TRBJ2-1, with 7 bases identical to TRBD1. Trimming cost V 0 bases and J 7 bases; bases outside gene matches: 6. CDR3 length: 15 amino acids. Germline-derived CDR1 and CDR2 are LNHDA and SQIVND (reference sequence). Here the CDR3 DNA reads TGTGCCAGTAGTATAGAAGGGGAGACAGGGAATGAGCAGTTCTTC. It codes for CASSIEGETGNEQFF.

The chain links TRBV19 to TRBJ2-3; 9 nucleotides agree with TRBD2. This CDR3 contains 15 residues. Germline-derived CDR1 and CDR2 are LNHDA and SQIVND (reference sequence). The V segment lost 5 bases and the J segment 6 bases; nucleotides outside the gene matches: 9. The CDR3 DNA sequence: TGTGCCAGTAGTGTGATAGCGGGAGCTCCTGATACGCAGTATTTT. Residues: CASSVIAGAPDTQYF.

The chain couples TRBV7-2 to TRBJ2-3, with 10 bases aligning to TRBD2. CDR1 SGHTA and CDR2 FQGNSA come from the germline V gene. The CDR3 extends over 17 amino acids. J gave up 1 base and V 5 bases, and 9 bases lay outside the gene matches. CDR3 residues: CASSQQAGGIGTDTQYF. Here the CDR3 DNA reads TGTGCCAGCAGCCAACAAGCGGGAGGGATCGGCACAGATACGCAGTATTTT.

The chain couples TRBV6-5 to TRBJ2-4; 7 bases agree with TRBD2. Germline V CDR1 and CDR2: MNHEY, SVGAGI. There are 14 residues in the CDR3. Trimming removed 8 bases from V and 0 bases from J; junction bases left unmatched: 4. The CDR3 DNA sequence: TGTGCCAGCGGGGGGGTCCTAGCCAAAAACATTCAGTACTTC. Amino acids: CASGGVLAKNIQYF.

This clone was seen at least ten times. This chain connects TRBV11-2 to TRBJ2-7; D may be TRBD2 (5 bases). V was trimmed by 8 bases and J by 6 bases, leaving 23 bases between them. This CDR3 is built from 15 residues. The germline gives CDR1 SGHAT, CDR2 FQNNGV. The CDR3 loop reads CASVPKDWGLREQYV. The CDR3, as DNA: TGTGCCAGCGTTCCAAAGGACTGGGGTCTTCGCGAGCAGTACGTC.

The chain carries TRBV15 and TRBJ1-4; D is undetermined. This CDR3 comprises 17 residues. Germline assignment: CDR1 LNHNV and CDR2 YYDKDF (reference sequence). Trimming cost V 0 bases and J 10 bases, with 21 bases left between them. The DNA for the CDR3 is TGTGCCACCAGCAGAGATAGCATCGGGAAGCATGTCGGAAAACTGTTTTTT. Translated, it gives CATSRDSIGKHVGKLFF.

The V gene is TRBV7-6, the J gene TRBJ1-3; 9 nucleotides agree with TRBD1. The V gene end was trimmed by 2 bases and the J gene end by 4 bases; junction bases not matched to a gene: 6. This CDR3 has 16 residues. Germline V gene data show CDR1 as SGHVS and CDR2 as FNYEAQ. This chain's CDR3 is CASSLFGDREGNTIYF. Here the CDR3 DNA reads TGTGCCAGCAGCTTATTTGGGGACAGGGAAGGAAACACCATATATTTT.

The chain recombines TRBV28 with TRBJ2-1, with TRBD2 as a possible D gene (5 bases). Trimming shortened V by 6 bases and J by 12 bases, and 15 bases separated the two germline ends. The length of the CDR3 is 12 residues. The germline V gene has CDR1 MDHEN and CDR2 SYDVKM. The CDR3 loop reads CASRRTPEGQFF. CDR3 in DNA: TGTGCCAGCAGGAGGACCCCAGAGGGGCAGTTCTTC.

The J gene is TRBJ2-3, the V gene TRBV3-1 (or the pseudogene TRBV3-2), with D perhaps TRBD2 (6 bases). The CDR3 consists of 18 residues. The germline V gene has CDR1 LGHDT and CDR2 YNNKEL (reference sequence). V dropped 2 bases and J dropped 2 bases, with 20 bases sitting between them. CDR3 amino acids: CASSQRKINSGATDTQYF. For the CDR3, the DNA is TGTGCCAGCAGCCAAAGAAAAATCAATAGCGGTGCCACAGATACGCAGTATTTT.

The count of this clone is one. The chain carries TRBV19 and TRBJ2-7; D is possibly TRBD1 (6 bases). This CDR3 contains 16 residues. The V and J ends lost 7 bases and 2 bases respectively, with 21 bases between them. From germline, CDR1 is LNHDA and CDR2 SQIVND (reference sequence). CDR3 residues: CASTPGTGTKTYEQYF. The CDR3 bases are TGTGCCAGTACTCCCGGCACGGGGACAAAGACCTACGAGCAGTACTTC.

Worth noting for this clone: Other DNA sequences within the sample encode an identical CDR3. The chain is built from TRBV9 and TRBJ1-6; the D gene is possibly TRBD1 (6 bases). CDR1 and CDR2 from the germline V gene are SGDLS and YYNGEE. The CDR3 is 14 amino acids. V was clipped by 1 base and J by 5 bases, with 7 bases between them. The CDR3 sequence: CASSVTGNNSPLHF. CDR3 DNA: TGTGCCAGCAGCGTAACAGGGAATAATTCACCCCTCCACTTT.

The chain employs TRBV6-4 and TRBJ1-2; D not certain. This CDR3 spans 13 amino acids. Germline V gene lookup returns CDR1 MRHNA and CDR2 SNTAGT. V lost 3 bases and J lost 6, with 11 bases in between. This CDR3 reads CASSDNTEDGYTF. DNA for the CDR3: TGTGCCAGCAGTGATAATACGGAGGATGGCTACACCTTC.

This clone has more than one count but fewer than ten. The J gene is TRBJ1-5, the V gene TRBV4-1; no reliable D call. Trimming removed 0 bases from V and 9 bases from J, with 15 bases in between. The germline gives CDR1 MGHRA, CDR2 YSYEKL. The CDR3 sequence is 15 residues long. The CDR3 nucleotides are TGCGCCAGCAGCCAAGAAGCGGCCAGCGGATGGCCCCAGCATTTT. Protein product: CASSQEAASGWPQHF.

The V gene is TRBV7-2, the J gene TRBJ1-5, with 8 nucleotides matching TRBD1. The CDR3 contains 16 residues. Germline CDR1 SGHTA, CDR2 FQGNSA. Trimming cost V 2 bases and J 0 bases; bases outside gene matches: 3. The CDR3 here is CASSLKGQASNQPQHF. The DNA for the CDR3 is TGTGCCAGCAGCTTAAAGGGACAGGCTAGCAATCAGCCCCAGCATTTT.

The CDR3 sequence is CASTPGRGLNGNQPQHF. The CDR3 coding sequence is TGTGCCAGCACTCCGGGCAGGGGGCTTAATGGCAATCAGCCCCAGCATTTT. The chain couples TRBV2 to TRBJ1-5; 8 positions match TRBD1. The ends lost 7 bases at V and 2 bases at J; junction bases unmatched: 13. Germline V gene sequence: CDR1 SNHLY, CDR2 FYNNEI. CDR3 length equals 17 residues.

The V call is TRBV7-3, the J call TRBJ2-7; 8 bases line up with TRBD1. In germline, CDR1 is SGHTA, CDR2 FQGTGA. The CDR3 extends over 15 amino acids. V trimming: 4 bases; J trimming: 3 bases; junction bases outside the gene matches: 8. The CDR3 DNA reads TGTGCCAGCAGCTCCTCAGGGGGCAAGTTCTACGAGCAGTACTTC. Protein: CASSSSGGKFYEQYF.

The CDR3 spells CAPRSVLMGNTIYF. The CDR3 DNA is TGTGCCCCCCGGTCCGTACTCATGGGAAACACCATATATTTT. The V gene is TRBV5-4, the J gene TRBJ1-3; D is undetermined. The CDR3 extends over 14 amino acids. Germline-derived CDR1 and CDR2 are SGHNT and YYREEE (reference sequence). V was trimmed by 10 bases and J by 4 bases, leaving 18 bases between them.

This rearrangement joins TRBV4-1 to TRBJ1-1; 9 positions agree with TRBD1. CDR3 length: 14 amino acids. V shed 8 bases and J 2 bases; nucleotides not matched to a gene: 6. Looked up from germline, CDR1 is MGHRA and CDR2 is YSYEKL. DNA for the CDR3: TGCGCCAGCGGGCGGACAGGGGTTAACACTGAAGCTTTCTTT. It encodes CASGRTGVNTEAFF.

There are a few counts of this clone. V is TRBV2 and J is TRBJ1-5; no clear D. V lost 6 bases, J lost 3 bases, and 12 bases lay in between. Germline lookup yields CDR1 SNHLY and CDR2 FYNNEI. The CDR3 is 14 residues long. The CDR3 loop reads CASSETHPNQPQHF. CDR3 sequence (DNA): TGTGCCAGCAGCGAAACACACCCCAATCAGCCCCAGCATTTT.

The chain combines TRBV6-5 with TRBJ1-1; possibly TRBD1 for D (6 bases). V was pared by 2 bases and J by 3 bases, with 10 bases between. This CDR3 region has 14 residues. Germline V lookup: CDR1 MNHEY, CDR2 SVGAGI. Here the CDR3 DNA reads TGTGCCAGCAGTTACGGGGGCTCGGACACTGAAGCTTTCTTT. This codes for CASSYGGSDTEAFF.

The chain couples TRBV5-6 to TRBJ2-1; 7 nucleotides agree with TRBD2. Germline V gives CDR1 SGHDT, CDR2 YYEEEE. Trimming cost V 4 bases and J 9 bases; bases outside gene matches: 4. The CDR3 is 12 amino acids. Here the CDR3 DNA reads TGTGCCAGCAGCAGGACTAGGGCTGAGCAGTTCTTC. Translation: CASSRTRAEQFF.

The V and J genes are TRBV24-1 and TRBJ2-2, with 8 bases lining up with TRBD1. Germline V gene sequence: CDR1 KGHDR, CDR2 SFDVKD. The CDR3 covers 16 residues. The V gene end was trimmed by 3 bases and the J gene end by 4 bases; junction bases not matched to a gene: 6. The CDR3 sequence is CATSDNMDRATGELFF. CDR3 coding DNA: TGTGCCACCAGTGATAATATGGACAGGGCCACCGGGGAGCTGTTTTTT.